The 22 T cell receptor beta chains reported below all come from one sample, sequenced in a study of CD8 T cells in ankylosing spondylitis. TCRdb reprocessed the 5' RACE reads with MiXCR, giving one entry per CDR3 protein. The table lists approximately 250,000 distinct CDR3 sequences, about 24% of them singletons. Input material: blood, either unsorted or a sorted T cell fraction (not recorded which). The receptors were gathered from a male donor with ankylosing spondylitis or in good health (not recorded which).

This clonotype was counted ten times or more. The chain recombines TRBV7-6 with TRBJ2-1, with TRBD1 as a possible D gene (5 bases). Between the trimmed V and J ends, which lost 1 base and 8 bases, there was a span of 15 bases. Looked up from germline, CDR1 is SGHVS and CDR2 is FNYEAQ. The CDR3 is made up of 15 amino acids. The CDR3 protein is CASSLVGQGGDEQFF. The CDR3 region has the DNA TGTGCCAGCAGCTTAGTAGGGCAGGGTGGGGATGAGCAGTTCTTC. Based on the CDR3 plus reference TRBV7-6 and TRBJ2-1, the full variable domain is GAGVSQSPRYKVTKRGQDVALRCDPISGHVSLYWYRQALGQGPEFLTYFNYEAQQDKSGLPNDRFSAERPEGSISTLTIQRTEQRDSAMYRCASSLVGQGGDEQFFGPGTRLTVL.

In this sample, this clonotype turned up many times. The chain employs TRBV9 and TRBJ2-7, with D possibly being TRBD1 (5 bases). Trimming took off 3 bases at V and 0 bases at J, with 10 bases between the two ends. Germline V gene sequence: CDR1 SGDLS, CDR2 YYNGEE. This CDR3 has 14 residues. The CDR3 loop reads CASSADSHSYEQYF. The CDR3 DNA sequence: TGTGCCAGCAGCGCAGACAGCCACTCCTACGAGCAGTACTTC.

The genes are TRBV11-2 and TRBJ2-1; TRBD1 or TRBD2 may be the D gene (5 bases each). V was shortened by 1 base and J by 9 bases, with 13 bases between the two germline ends. The germline V gene has CDR1 SGHAT and CDR2 FQNNGV. This CDR3 comprises 14 residues. The CDR3 DNA is TGTGCCAGCAGCTTAGCCCCGTTTGGGGGTGAGCAGTTCTTC. Protein: CASSLAPFGGEQFF.

This clonotype was observed many times. The gene calls are TRBV20-1 and TRBJ1-4; 8 positions match TRBD1. The V gene end was trimmed by 5 bases and the J gene end by 4 bases; junction bases not matched to a gene: 6. The CDR3 has 14 amino acids. CDR1 and CDR2 (germline): DFQATT, SNEGSKA (reference sequence). CDR3 protein: CSAPGGVGNEKLFF. The CDR3 DNA is TGCAGTGCTCCAGGGGGCGTGGGTAATGAAAAACTGTTTTTT.

This clonotype was seen many times. This chain's CDR3 is CASSLVGGGMISSYNEQFF. In nucleotides, the CDR3 is TGTGCCAGCAGCTTAGTGGGGGGGGGCATGATTAGCTCCTACAATGAGCAGTTCTTC. This sequence joins TRBV11-2 and TRBJ2-1, with D tentatively TRBD2 (7 bases). The CDR3 has 19 residues. The germline V and J ends were trimmed by 1 base and 0 bases, with 19 bases remaining between them. CDR1 and CDR2 from the germline V gene are SGHAT and FQNNGV.

The chain uses TRBV29-1 and TRBJ2-7, with 10 bases lining up with TRBD1. Germline V lookup: CDR1 SQVTM, CDR2 ANQGSEA. Trimming removed 6 bases from V and 3 bases from J; junction bases left unmatched: 5. CDR3 length equals 13 residues. The CDR3 protein is CSVAGQGFYEQYF. CDR3 in DNA: TGCAGCGTAGCGGGACAGGGGTTCTACGAGCAGTACTTC.

This clonotype was detected many times. The chain links TRBV9 to TRBJ2-2; the D gene is possibly TRBD1 (5 bases). The CDR3 length is 14 residues. The germline V gene has CDR1 SGDLS and CDR2 YYNGEE. Trimming removed 4 bases from V and 6 bases from J, with 13 bases in between. The CDR3 DNA reads as TGTGCCAGCAGCTTTACTATGGGGCCCGGGGAGCTGTTTTTT. This translates into CASSFTMGPGELFF.

In this sample, this clonotype turned up many times. The rearrangement joins TRBV14 to TRBJ2-2, with 8 bases identical to TRBD1. From germline, CDR1 is SGHDN and CDR2 FVKESK. This CDR3 has 16 amino acids. V lost 4 bases, J lost 3 bases, and 7 bases stayed unmatched. The CDR3 here is CASSPLGTGDTGELFF. The CDR3 DNA reads TGTGCCAGCAGCCCTCTGGGGACAGGAGACACCGGGGAGCTGTTTTTT.

Many counts were recorded for this clonotype. The rearrangement joins TRBV12-3 or TRBV12-4 to TRBJ2-5; 9 bases agree with TRBD2. CDR3 size: 16 residues. Losses at the gene ends were 2 bases for V and 0 bases for J; bases not matched to a gene: 4. The CDR3 bases are TGTGCCAGCAGTTTATATGGCGGGGGGGACCAAGAGACCCAGTACTTC. This gives the protein CASSLYGGGDQETQYF.

The chain carries TRBV7-6 and TRBJ2-1; a weak D match, TRBD1 (6 bases). This CDR3 region has 12 residues. Germline CDR1 is SGHVS and CDR2 is FNYEAQ. Trimming shortened V by 8 bases and J by 8 bases, and 13 bases separated the two germline ends. The CDR3 spells CASGSWGHEQFF. The CDR3 DNA sequence: TGTGCCAGCGGGTCTTGGGGGCATGAGCAGTTCTTC.

The table lists this clonotype with many counts. The chain has TRBV9 and TRBJ1-2, with D perhaps matching TRBD1 (5 bases). The germline V gene encodes CDR1 SGDLS and CDR2 YYNGEE. The V end was cut by 0 bases, the J end by 4 bases, with 10 bases between. This CDR3 has 14 residues. The CDR3 reads CASSVEAGPYGYTF. The CDR3 DNA is TGTGCCAGCAGCGTAGAGGCGGGGCCCTATGGCTACACCTTC.

This clonotype was found many times. V is TRBV5-6 and J is TRBJ2-3; D may be TRBD2 (6 bases). Trimming removed 4 bases from V and 0 bases from J, with 18 bases in between. Germline CDR1 SGHDT, CDR2 YYEEEE. This CDR3 region has 17 residues. CDR3 DNA sequence: TGTGCCAGCAGCGGAAACGCGGGGTCCTATAGCACAGATACGCAGTATTTT. Translating gives CASSGNAGSYSTDTQYF.

The J gene is TRBJ2-7, the V gene TRBV15; 9 bases line up with TRBD2. The CDR3 consists of 15 residues. The germline CDR1 and CDR2 sequences are LNHNV and YYDKDF (reference sequence). Trimming at V came to 0 bases and at J to 4 bases, leaving 4 bases not matched to a gene. The CDR3 region is CATSRDRGLAYEQYF. The CDR3 bases are TGTGCCACCAGCAGAGATCGGGGACTAGCTTACGAGCAGTACTTC.

This clonotype appeared a few times. This rearrangement joins TRBV9 to TRBJ2-7; D is possibly TRBD2 (7 bases). Germline V gene lookup returns CDR1 SGDLS and CDR2 YYNGEE. The V end lost 0 bases, the J end lost 2 bases, and 9 bases lay between the germline ends. The CDR3 consists of 14 residues. The CDR3 DNA reads TGTGCCAGCAGCGTAGCGGGGGGCCCCTACGAGCAGTACTTC. It is translated as CASSVAGGPYEQYF.

The V and J genes are TRBV12-3 or TRBV12-4 and TRBJ2-5; possibly TRBD2 for D (6 bases). The V and J ends lost 3 bases and 9 bases respectively, with 17 bases between them. CDR3 size: 14 residues. Here the CDR3 DNA reads TGTGCCAGCAGTTTTATGGCCCCGGGGGTGGCCCAGTACTTC. As protein: CASSFMAPGVAQYF.

This clonotype appeared many times. The rearrangement joins TRBV12-3 or TRBV12-4 to TRBJ2-5; D call uncertain. Deletions cut 2 bases from V and 4 bases from J, with 5 bases between. This CDR3 contains 12 residues. For the CDR3, the DNA is TGTGCCAGCAGTTTAATAGGAGAGACCCAGTACTTC. It encodes CASSLIGETQYF.

There are many counts of this clonotype. J is TRBJ2-7 and V is TRBV12-3 or TRBV12-4; 12 positions agree with TRBD1. This CDR3 is built from 14 residues. V shed 7 bases, J shed 7 bases, and the junction held 8 bases outside the gene matches. CDR3 nucleotide sequence: TGTGCCAGCAATAAGGGACAGGGGGCTCGGGAGCAGTACTTC. Translating it yields CASNKGQGAREQYF.

This sequence joins TRBV12-3 or TRBV12-4 and TRBJ2-2; 8 nucleotides line up with TRBD1. With V trimmed by 7 bases and J by 7 bases, 5 bases remained unmatched. The CDR3 length is 13 residues. CDR3 in DNA: TGTGCCAGCACCTGGACAGGGTTCGGGGAGCTGTTTTTT. Translation: CASTWTGFGELFF.

This clonotype has a count of ten or more. The rearrangement joins TRBV29-1 to TRBJ1-2; tentative D call: TRBD1 (6 bases). CDR1 is SQVTM, CDR2 ANQGSEA, per germline. The CDR3 has 14 amino acids. The V and J ends lost 4 bases and 7 bases respectively, with 19 bases between them. The CDR3 DNA follows: TGCAGCGTTGTCGGGCACTCAGGGGTTGCTGGCTACACCTTC. This gives the protein CSVVGHSGVAGYTF.

The chain recombines TRBV10-3 with TRBJ1-1; no reliable D call. The ends were cut back, 4 bases at V and 0 bases at J, with 9 bases in the middle. The CDR3 has 14 residues. Germline loops: CDR1 ENHRY, CDR2 SYGVKD. DNA of the CDR3: TGTGCCATCAGTGTTGAGGCCATGAACACTGAAGCTTTCTTT. It is translated as CAISVEAMNTEAFF.

There are a few counts of this clonotype. The gene calls are TRBV29-1 and TRBJ2-2; the D gene is possibly TRBD2 (5 bases). V was trimmed by 3 bases and J by 6 bases, leaving 5 bases between them. Germline V lookup: CDR1 SQVTM, CDR2 ANQGSEA. The CDR3 contains 11 residues. CDR3 protein: CSVDGAGELFF. CDR3 coding DNA: TGCAGCGTTGACGGGGCCGGGGAGCTGTTTTTT.

This clonotype was detected ten times or more. The chain has TRBV5-5 and TRBJ2-5; no clear D. The CDR3 loop spans 15 amino acids. Germline V CDR1 and CDR2: SGHKS, YYEKEE (reference sequence). The V end lost 0 bases, the J end lost 2 bases, and 11 bases lay between the germline ends. The CDR3 is CASSLGTAKQETQYF. CDR3 in DNA: TGTGCCAGCAGCTTGGGAACAGCTAAACAAGAGACCCAGTACTTC.